These 8 T cell receptor beta chains were all obtained from the same sample, sequenced in a study of blood T cell repertoires in COVID-19 (TCRdb year 2020). Receptors were amplified or captured by the immunoSEQ multiplex PCR assay. What TCRdb holds here is the immuneACCESS table cut down to in-frame rearrangements. Part of the clones is not present; checked against another copy, under half of the missing clones reflect an unresolved V gene, and the others are unexplained. The sample contains about 98,000 clones, around 85% of them found a single time. About 10% of the sample is taken by the ten largest. The source material was peripheral blood. The receptors originated from an elderly woman with acute or convalescent COVID-19.

This chain links TRBV9 with TRBJ2-6, with TRBD1 matching over 8 bases. The CDR3 covers 20 residues. V shed 3 bases, J shed 0 bases, and the junction held 14 bases outside the gene matches. Germline CDR1 reads SGDLS; CDR2 reads YYNGEE. The CDR3 DNA reads TGTGCCAGCAGCGCTACACGCCCGGGACAGGACTTCTCTGGGGCCAACGTCCTGACTTTC. Protein product: CASSATRPGQDFSGANVLTF.

The chain recombines TRBV2 with TRBJ1-2; D may be TRBD1 (6 bases). Deletions cut 6 bases from V and 5 bases from J, with 16 bases between. Germline assignment: CDR1 SNHLY and CDR2 FYNNEI. The CDR3 has 14 amino acids. The CDR3 sequence: CASSGTGMGYGYTF. As DNA, the CDR3 is TGTGCCAGCAGCGGCACAGGGATGGGGTATGGCTACACCTTC.

The chain joins TRBV3-1 (or the pseudogene TRBV3-2) to TRBJ2-5, with D maybe TRBD2 (7 bases). This CDR3 contains 14 residues. CDR1 and CDR2 from the germline V gene are LGHDT and YNNKEL (reference sequence). V shed 4 bases and J shed 7 bases, with 16 bases lying between them. The CDR3, as DNA: TGTGCCAGCAGCCTGAGGGGGGGGGCCGGGACCCAGTACTTC. Amino acids: CASSLRGGAGTQYF.

This clone was picked up one time. J is TRBJ1-1 and V is TRBV19; 8 bases fit TRBD1. Germline V gives CDR1 LNHDA, CDR2 SQIVND (reference sequence). Unmatched junction bases numbered 14, after V lost 10 bases and J lost 1 base. CDR3 length: 16 amino acids. The CDR3 DNA reads as TGTGCCACCGGGGCCTGGGGACAGGAGGGGAACACTGAAGCTTTCTTT. Translated: CATGAWGQEGNTEAFF.

This sequence joins TRBV11-2 and TRBJ2-5; 8 bases are a match to TRBD2. With 3 bases clipped from V and 2 bases from J, the junction kept 2 bases outside the gene matches. Per the germline V gene, CDR1 is SGHAT and CDR2 is FQNNGV. CDR3 size: 14 residues. The CDR3 reads CASSFGGGQETQYF. DNA for the CDR3: TGTGCCAGCAGCTTCGGGGGGGGGCAAGAGACCCAGTACTTC.

The gene calls are TRBV28 and TRBJ1-5, with 9 bases identical to TRBD1. The germline CDR1 and CDR2 sequences are MDHEN and SYDVKM. With V trimmed by 6 bases and J by 8 bases, 8 bases remained unmatched. This CDR3 comprises 14 residues. In DNA, the CDR3 is TGTGCCAGCAGCGATACCGGGACAGGGAAGCCCCAGCATTTT. It is translated as CASSDTGTGKPQHF.

The chain recombines TRBV6-2 or TRBV6-3 with TRBJ1-2; perhaps TRBD1 as D (6 bases). CDR1 MNHEY and CDR2 SVGEGT come from the germline V gene. The CDR3 consists of 16 residues. Deletions cut 5 bases from V and 8 bases from J, with 24 bases between. The CDR3 sequence is CASSPPLETGFRGYTF. Here the CDR3 DNA reads TGTGCCAGCAGTCCACCATTGGAGACAGGCTTTCGGGGCTACACCTTC.

This clone has only a few counts. This chain joins TRBV5-6 and TRBJ1-1; unclear D gene. Between the trimmed V and J ends, which lost 1 base and 2 bases, there was a span of 3 bases. The CDR3 length is 12 residues. Germline lookup yields CDR1 SGHDT and CDR2 YYEEEE. CDR3 sequence (DNA): TGTGCCAGCAGCTTGCCTAACACTGAAGCTTTCTTT. This translates into CASSLPNTEAFF.